Listed here are 19 T cell receptor beta chains from one sample, sequenced in a study of follicular helper T cells after annual influenza vaccination. The method was immunoSEQ multiplex PCR; TCRdb's version includes in-frame clones alone and lacks a portion of them. The sample lists under 650 clones, 81% occurring once. Noted time point: 2015-2016 season, 7 days after influenza vaccination. Sequences were derived from CXCR5+ CD38+ circulating T follicular helper cells from blood, sampled 7 days after influenza vaccination. Subset in this sample: circulating Tfh, non-naive CD4+CXCR5+PD-1+ (ICOS+CD38+ or ICOS-CD38-). These TCRs come from an adult who received the influenza vaccine.

The chain employs TRBV7-9 and TRBJ2-5; D remains unclear. V lost 5 bases and J 2 bases, leaving 12 bases between the germline ends. The CDR3 contains 14 residues. Germline CDR1 reads SEHNR; CDR2 reads FQNEAQ (reference sequence). CDR3 nucleotides: TGTGCCAGCAGCACTCTAGTGCAGCAAGAGACCCAGTACTTC. Translation: CASSTLVQQETQYF.

This rearrangement joins TRBV7-2 to TRBJ2-5; D uncertain. V lost 1 base to trimming and J lost 4 bases, with 16 bases between them. There are 16 residues in the CDR3. Germline CDR1 SGHTA, CDR2 FQGNSA. Written as DNA, the CDR3 is TGTGCCAGCAGCTTAGATGTGACACCAAGTCGAGAGACCCAGTACTTC. Translated: CASSLDVTPSRETQYF. The full variable domain, in which reference TRBV7-2 and TRBJ2-5 provide the parts outside the CDR3, is GAGVSQSPSNKVTEKGKDVELRCDPISGHTALYWYRQSLGQGLEFLIYFQGNSAPDKSGLPSDRFSAERTGGSVSTLTIQRTQQEDSAVYLCASSLDVTPSRETQYFGPGTRLLVL.

CDR3 bases: TGTGCCGAACGGCTTGACTATGGCTACACCTTC. Translation gives CAERLDYGYTF. The chain uses TRBV30 and TRBJ1-2, with D unresolved. Trimming removed 8 bases from V and 3 bases from J, with 10 bases in between. CDR1 GTSNPN and CDR2 SVGIG come from the germline V gene (reference sequence). The CDR3 runs to 11 residues.

The V and J genes are TRBV7-9 and TRBJ2-2; 7 bases line up with TRBD2. V lost 7 bases to trimming and J lost 1 base; unmatched junction nucleotides: 0. Germline V gives CDR1 SEHNR, CDR2 FQNEAQ (reference sequence). This CDR3 region has 13 residues. CDR3 bases: TGTGCCAGCAAGCGGGAGAACACCGGGGAGCTGTTTTTT. Amino acid sequence: CASKRENTGELFF.

The chain joins TRBV6-5 to TRBJ1-2, with 9 nucleotides matching TRBD1. The CDR3 contains 15 residues. CDR1 is MNHEY, CDR2 SVGAGI, per germline. After removal of 4 bases from V and 6 bases from J, the junction contained 9 bases not matched to a gene. CDR3 amino acids: CASSSPGQGNHGYTF. The CDR3 nucleotides read TGTGCCAGCAGTTCTCCGGGACAGGGAAACCATGGCTACACCTTC.

The chain couples TRBV18 to TRBJ2-7; TRBD2 matches at 12 bases. V shed 3 bases, J shed 0 bases, and the junction held 9 bases outside the gene matches. Germline V gene sequence: CDR1 KGHSH, CDR2 LQKENI. CDR3 size: 18 residues. The CDR3 spells CASSPGGGGLAGSYEQYF. DNA for the CDR3: TGTGCCAGCTCACCGGGAGGCGGGGGACTAGCGGGCTCCTACGAGCAGTACTTC.

This CDR3 reads CASGYTEINSPLHF. The CDR3 coding sequence is TGCGCCAGCGGTTATACGGAGATTAATTCACCCCTCCACTTT. J is TRBJ1-6 and V is TRBV10-2; D call uncertain. V was clipped by 8 bases and J by 6 bases, with 14 bases between them. This CDR3 region has 14 residues. Germline lookup yields CDR1 WSHSY and CDR2 SAAADI.

This sequence joins TRBV19 and TRBJ1-1; a weak D match, TRBD1 (6 bases). Per the germline V gene, CDR1 is LNHDA and CDR2 is SQIVND (reference sequence). V was cut by 4 bases and J by 10 bases, with 16 bases left in between. The CDR3 totals 13 residues. The CDR3 here is CASSTQGRGRAFF. CDR3 in DNA: TGTGCCAGTAGTACACAGGGTAGGGGTCGAGCTTTCTTT.

The rearrangement links TRBV5-1 to TRBJ2-5; TRBD2 matches 15 bases. The CDR3 covers 17 residues. V dropped 3 bases and J dropped 5; count of bases not matched to a gene: 8. Germline V gene sequence: CDR1 SGHRS, CDR2 YFSETQ. Here the CDR3 DNA reads TGCGCCAGCAGCTGGGGACTAGCGGGAGGAGGAGGCGAGACCCAGTACTTC. Residues: CASSWGLAGGGGETQYF.

V is TRBV5-6 and J is TRBJ2-2, with D maybe TRBD2 (6 bases). Germline CDR1 is SGHDT and CDR2 is YYEEEE. This CDR3 comprises 15 residues. The V end was cut by 2 bases, the J end by 3 bases, with 11 bases between. The CDR3 region has the DNA TGTGCCAGCAGCTTTGGGAGGAGGGACACCGGGGAGCTGTTTTTT. Its translation: CASSFGRRDTGELFF.

The chain has TRBV23-1 and TRBJ2-7; maybe TRBD2 (6 bases). TRBV23-1 is annotated as an ORF whose role is uncertain. Between the trimmed V and J ends, which lost 4 bases and 4 bases, there was a span of 11 bases. The CDR3 extends over 13 amino acids. In nucleotides, the CDR3 is TGCGCCAGCAGTCGTAGGGGAGGATACGAGCAGTACTTC. Its protein product is CASSRRGGYEQYF.

This clone was seen a handful of times. J is TRBJ1-1 and V is TRBV19; D uncertain. V gave up 3 bases and J gave up 1 base, with 6 bases separating them. The germline CDR1 and CDR2 sequences are LNHDA and SQIVND (reference sequence). The CDR3 has 13 residues. This CDR3 is CASSIEQNTEAFF. For the CDR3, the DNA is TGTGCCAGTAGTATTGAACAGAACACTGAAGCTTTCTTT.

CDR3 coding DNA: TGTGCCAGCTCGCCTCTGGGACAGGGATCGGGAGAGCAGTACTTC. Translated, it gives CASSPLGQGSGEQYF. The V and J genes are TRBV18 and TRBJ2-7; 9 bases fit TRBD1. This CDR3 is built from 15 residues. V was pared by 6 bases and J by 7 bases, with 13 bases of the junction left unmatched. CDR1 is KGHSH and CDR2 is LQKENI in the germline V gene. The whole variable domain, remainder taken from reference TRBV18 and TRBJ2-7, is NAGVMQNPRHLVRRRGQEARLRCSPMKGHSHVYWYRQLPEEGLKFMVYLQKENIIDESGMPKERFSAEFPKEGPSILRIQQVVRGDSAAYFCASSPLGQGSGEQYFGPGTRLTVT.

This sequence joins TRBV5-1 and TRBJ1-1; D might be TRBD1 (6 bases). V was shortened by 4 bases and J by 1 base, with 14 bases between the two germline ends. This CDR3 contains 15 residues. CDR1 SGHRS and CDR2 YFSETQ come from the germline V gene. The CDR3 spells CASSLGTPQNTEAFF. The CDR3 nucleotides are TGCGCCAGCAGCCTCGGGACACCTCAGAACACTGAAGCTTTCTTT.

This chain's CDR3 is CASRLNWGTGAGNTIYF. The DNA for the CDR3 is TGTGCCAGCAGACTCAACTGGGGGACAGGGGCTGGAAACACCATATATTTT. The chain uses TRBV2 and TRBJ1-3; 10 nucleotides match TRBD1. CDR3 length: 17 amino acids. With V trimmed by 6 bases and J by 2 bases, 10 bases remained unmatched. Germline V CDR1 and CDR2: SNHLY, FYNNEI.

This rearrangement joins TRBV6-5 to TRBJ1-1; D possibly corresponds to TRBD1 (6 bases). The CDR3 runs 13 residues. Trimming removed 6 bases at V and 3 bases at J, with 11 bases between. The germline CDR1 and CDR2 sequences are MNHEY and SVGAGI. The CDR3 DNA reads TGTGCCAGCAGCAGGGGATTGGACACTGAAGCTTTCTTT. Its protein product is CASSRGLDTEAFF.

CDR3 in amino acids: CASSPRQGSETQYF. DNA for the CDR3: TGTGCCAGCAGCCCCCGCCAGGGATCGGAGACCCAGTACTTC. The chain recombines TRBV5-4 with TRBJ2-5; a weak D match, TRBD1 (5 bases). The CDR3 covers 14 residues. Germline V gives CDR1 SGHNT, CDR2 YYREEE (reference sequence). Between the trimmed V and J ends, which lost 4 bases and 5 bases, there was a span of 15 bases.

This clone has a single count. The V call is TRBV18, the J call TRBJ1-2; 7 bases are a match to TRBD1. The germline V gene encodes CDR1 KGHSH and CDR2 LQKENI. CDR3 length: 15 residues. Trimming removed 2 bases from V and 4 bases from J; junction bases left unmatched: 7. The CDR3 region is CASSPETGTLYGYTF. CDR3 bases: TGTGCCAGCTCACCAGAGACAGGGACCCTCTATGGCTACACCTTC.

This clone was counted only a few times. The rearrangement uses TRBV2 and TRBJ2-6, with D maybe TRBD1 (5 bases). Trimming removed 5 bases at V and 5 bases at J, with 22 bases between. CDR1 SNHLY and CDR2 FYNNEI come from the germline V gene. The length of the CDR3 is 18 residues. CDR3 coding DNA: TGTGCCAGCAGTCGGACACGACCGATACAAAGTCGGGCCAACGTCCTGACTTTC. This gives the protein CASSRTRPIQSRANVLTF.